The text below deals with one T cell receptor (beta chain). The V end was cut by 5 bases, the J end by 1 base, with 14 bases between. Germline CDR1 reads SEHNR; CDR2 reads FQNEAQ (reference sequence). The CDR3 is 15 residues long. Profiled with immunoSEQ multiplex PCR; TCRdb holds only in-frame clones, not every one. The sample has tens of thousands of clones, under 80% seen once. The data are from a study of blood T cell repertoires in COVID-19. The sample comprised peripheral blood. The source of this sequence is a man aged 65 to 85 with COVID-19, enrolled during active disease. V is TRBV7-9 and J is TRBJ1-1, with TRBD1 as a possible D gene (5 bases). The CDR3 reads CASSDFRGRNTEAFF. The CDR3 DNA is TGTGCCAGCAGCGATTTTAGGGGTAGGAACACTGAAGCTTTCTTT.